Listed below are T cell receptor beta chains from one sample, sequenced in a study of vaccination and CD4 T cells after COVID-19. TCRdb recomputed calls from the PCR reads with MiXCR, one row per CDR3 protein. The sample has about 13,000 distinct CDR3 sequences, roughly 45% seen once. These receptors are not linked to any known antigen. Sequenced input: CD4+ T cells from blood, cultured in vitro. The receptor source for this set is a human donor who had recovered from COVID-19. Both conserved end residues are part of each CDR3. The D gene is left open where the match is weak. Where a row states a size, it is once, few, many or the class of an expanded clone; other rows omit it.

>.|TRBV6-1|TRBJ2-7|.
CASRPGPAYEQYF
TGTGCCAGCAGGCCAGGACCCGCCTACGAGCAGTACTTC
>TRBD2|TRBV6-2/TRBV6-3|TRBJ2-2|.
CASSYDQRGYSTGELFF
TGTGCCAGCAGTTACGACCAGCGGGGGTACTCCACCGGGGAGCTGTTTTTT
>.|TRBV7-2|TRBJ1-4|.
CASNTGRGNEKLFF
TGTGCCAGCAACACAGGACGTGGGAATGAAAAACTGTTTTTT
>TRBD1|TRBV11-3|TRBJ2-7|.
CASSLGQGTYEQYF
TGTGCCAGCAGCTTAGGACAGGGGACCTACGAGCAGTACTTC
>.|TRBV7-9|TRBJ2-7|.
CATKPGSYYEQYF
TGTGCCACTAAGCCGGGCAGCTACTACGAGCAGTACTTC
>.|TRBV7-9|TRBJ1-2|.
CASSRAGGGFNPNYGYTF
TGTGCCAGCAGCCGCGCGGGCGGAGGTTTTAACCCTAACTATGGCTACACCTTC
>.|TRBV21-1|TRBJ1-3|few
CASSKGPGDKLSGNTIYF
TGTGCCAGCAGCAAAGGCCCAGGAGATAAACTCTCTGGAAACACCATATATTTT
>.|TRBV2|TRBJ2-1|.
CASKGGTGVVNEQFF
TGTGCCAGCAAGGGCGGGACGGGGGTAGTTAATGAGCAGTTCTTC
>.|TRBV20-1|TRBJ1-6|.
CSARDRQGSHNSPLHF
TGCAGTGCTAGAGATCGGCAGGGGTCCCATAATTCACCCCTCCACTTT
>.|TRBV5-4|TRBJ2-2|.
CAGGPGTGELFF
TGTGCCGGGGGACCGGGGACCGGGGAGCTGTTTTTT
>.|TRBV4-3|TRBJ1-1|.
CASSQDGRGTEAFF
TGCGCCAGCAGCCAAGACGGACGGGGCACTGAAGCTTTCTTT
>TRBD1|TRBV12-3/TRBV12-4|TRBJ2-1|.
CASSSNIGGRTSVGVYNEQFF
TGTGCCAGCAGTAGCAACATAGGGGGCAGGACGTCCGTGGGGGTCTACAATGAGCAGTTCTTC
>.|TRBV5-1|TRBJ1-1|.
CASSLEMGSAEAFF
TGCGCCAGCAGCTTGGAAATGGGCAGCGCTGAAGCTTTCTTT
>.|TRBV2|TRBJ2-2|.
CASSEVSGRGELFF
TGTGCCAGCAGTGAAGTTTCGGGCCGGGGGGAGCTGTTTTTT
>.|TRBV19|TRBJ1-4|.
CASSISTGPNEKLFF
TGTGCCAGTAGTATCTCGACAGGCCCCAATGAAAAACTGTTTTTT
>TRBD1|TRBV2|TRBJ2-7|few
CASSGQGLESYEQYF
TGTGCCAGCAGTGGACAGGGGCTGGAATCCTACGAGCAGTACTTC
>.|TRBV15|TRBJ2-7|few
CATSRKEGESTKQYF
TGTGCCACCAGCAGGAAGGAGGGGGAATCTACGAAGCAGTACTTC
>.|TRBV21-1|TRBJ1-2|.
CASSKVGRGWGGYTF
TGTGCCAGCAGCAAAGTTGGCAGGGGGTGGGGGGGCTACACCTTC
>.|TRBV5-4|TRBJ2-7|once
CASTIQGGTYEQYF
TGTGCCAGCACCATACAGGGGGGGACCTACGAGCAGTACTTC
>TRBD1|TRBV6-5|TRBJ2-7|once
CASSYSFGTGSGEQYF
TGTGCCAGCAGTTACAGTTTCGGGACAGGGTCGGGCGAGCAGTACTTC
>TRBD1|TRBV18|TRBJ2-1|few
CASSPRIGTALGNEQFF
TGTGCCAGCTCACCGCGTATAGGGACAGCGCTTGGCAATGAGCAGTTCTTC
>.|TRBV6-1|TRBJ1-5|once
CASSERSWNRVFGQPQHF
TGTGCCAGCAGTGAAAGGTCGTGGAACAGGGTGTTCGGTCAGCCCCAGCATTTT
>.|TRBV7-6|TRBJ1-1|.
CASSPLSNTEAFF
TGTGCCAGCAGCCCCCTCTCTAACACTGAAGCTTTCTTT
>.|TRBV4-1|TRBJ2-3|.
CASSQENRRPQYF
TGCGCCAGCAGCCAAGAAAACAGGAGACCCCAGTATTTT
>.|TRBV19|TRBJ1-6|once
CASSSGGSGNSPLHF
TGTGCCAGTAGTTCTGGGGGATCTGGAAATTCACCCCTCCACTTT
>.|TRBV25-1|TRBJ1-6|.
CASSTGSTSYNSPLHF
TGTGCCAGCAGTACAGGGAGCACGTCCTATAATTCACCCCTCCACTTT
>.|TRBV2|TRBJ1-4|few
CASSEEGLTNEKLFF
TGTGCCAGCAGTGAAGAGGGTTTGACTAATGAAAAACTGTTTTTT